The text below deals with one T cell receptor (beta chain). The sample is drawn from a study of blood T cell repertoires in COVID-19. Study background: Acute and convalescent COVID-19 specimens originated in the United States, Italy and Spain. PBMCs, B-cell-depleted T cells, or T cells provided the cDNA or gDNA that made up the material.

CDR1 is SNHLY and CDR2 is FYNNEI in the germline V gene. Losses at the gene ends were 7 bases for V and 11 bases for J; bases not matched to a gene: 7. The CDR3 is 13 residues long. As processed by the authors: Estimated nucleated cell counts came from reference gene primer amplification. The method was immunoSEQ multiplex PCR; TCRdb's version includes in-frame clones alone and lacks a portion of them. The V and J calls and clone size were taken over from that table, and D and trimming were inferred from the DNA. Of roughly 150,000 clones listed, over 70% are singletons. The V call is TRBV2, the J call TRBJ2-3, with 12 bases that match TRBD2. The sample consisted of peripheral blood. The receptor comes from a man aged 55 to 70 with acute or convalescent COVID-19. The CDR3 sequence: CASKASGGGRQYF. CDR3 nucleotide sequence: TGTGCCAGCAAGGCTAGCGGGGGGGGACGGCAGTATTTT.